This entry is about one TCR beta chain. The CDR3 extends over 16 amino acids. Unmatched junction bases numbered 11, after V lost 6 bases and J lost 3 bases. The assay was immunoSEQ multiplex PCR, and TCRdb's table has in-frame clones only and misses some. The table lists 13,000 or so clones, around 86% of them singletons, with around 40% in the top ten. This entry belongs to a study of OX40 agonist ivuxolimab in advanced cancers. At the level of the study: From about 20 to 79 years was the age range, with a mean of about 56 years, and approximately 80% were male. Among those treated, three patients had partial responses, one with hepatocellular carcinoma and two with cutaneous melanoma.

The TCR sequence derives from an adult with an advanced solid tumor such as melanoma, head and neck, liver or kidney cancer. The input for sequencing was CD4+ or CD8+ T cells sorted from blood, taken in a trial of the OX40 agonist ivuxolimab. The genes are TRBV6-7 and TRBJ1-2, with TRBD1 matching over 9 bases. TRBV6-7 has ORF status, its function being uncertain. Here the CDR3 DNA reads TGTGCCAGCAGCGACGTTACCGGGACAGGGTACTATGGCTACACCTTC. Amino acids: CASSDVTGTGYYGYTF.